What follows are 2 T cell receptor beta chains derived from one specimen sequenced in a study of blood T cell repertoires in COVID-19. Only in-frame clones appear in the TCRdb table, and some are missing; sequencing was by immunoSEQ multiplex PCR. The data show tens of thousands of clones, roughly nine tenths seen once. Sequencing was performed on peripheral blood. The receptors derive from a man aged 55-75 years with acute or convalescent COVID-19.

The CDR3 loop is CAISDTSGRTYEQYF. CDR3 nucleotide sequence: TGTGCCATCAGTGATACGAGCGGGAGGACCTACGAGCAGTACTTC. The chain joins TRBV10-3 to TRBJ2-7; the match to TRBD2 covers 9 bases. The CDR3 has 15 amino acids. Germline CDR1 and CDR2: ENHRY and SYGVKD. Trimming removed 3 bases from V and 2 bases from J; junction bases left unmatched: 5.

The V call is TRBV7-2, the J call TRBJ2-7; TRBD1 agrees at 7 bases. The CDR3 spans 14 residues. V dropped 6 bases and J dropped 2; count of bases not matched to a gene: 7. The germline V gene has CDR1 SGHTA and CDR2 FQGNSA. CDR3 sequence reads: CASSYGTEPYEQYF. DNA of the CDR3: TGTGCCAGCAGTTACGGGACAGAGCCCTACGAGCAGTACTTC.